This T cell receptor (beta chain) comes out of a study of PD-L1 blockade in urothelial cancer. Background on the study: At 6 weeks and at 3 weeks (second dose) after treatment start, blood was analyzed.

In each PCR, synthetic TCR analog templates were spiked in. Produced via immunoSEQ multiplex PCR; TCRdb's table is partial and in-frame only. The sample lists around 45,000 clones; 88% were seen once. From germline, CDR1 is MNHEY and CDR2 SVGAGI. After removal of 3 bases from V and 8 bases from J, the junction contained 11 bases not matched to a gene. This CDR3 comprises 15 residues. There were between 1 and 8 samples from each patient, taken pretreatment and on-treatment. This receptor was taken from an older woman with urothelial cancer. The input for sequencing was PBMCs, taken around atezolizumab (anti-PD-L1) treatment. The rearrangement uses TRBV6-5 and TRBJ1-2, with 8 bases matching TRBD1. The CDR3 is CASSYRPGGAWGYTF. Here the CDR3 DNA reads TGTGCCAGCAGTTATCGTCCAGGGGGCGCCTGGGGCTACACCTTC.